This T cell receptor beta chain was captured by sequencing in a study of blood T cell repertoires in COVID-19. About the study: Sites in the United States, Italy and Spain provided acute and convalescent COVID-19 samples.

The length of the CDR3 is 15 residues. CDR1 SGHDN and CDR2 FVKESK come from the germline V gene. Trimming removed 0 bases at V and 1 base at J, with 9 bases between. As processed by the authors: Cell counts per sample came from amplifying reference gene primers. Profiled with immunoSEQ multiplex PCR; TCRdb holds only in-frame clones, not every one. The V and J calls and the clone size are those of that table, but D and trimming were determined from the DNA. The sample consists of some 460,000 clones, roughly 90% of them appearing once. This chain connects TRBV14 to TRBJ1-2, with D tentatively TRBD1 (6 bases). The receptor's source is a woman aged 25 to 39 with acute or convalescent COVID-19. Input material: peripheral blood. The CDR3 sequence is CASSQDSGVNYGYTF. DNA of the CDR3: TGTGCCAGCAGCCAAGATTCAGGGGTTAACTATGGCTACACCTTC. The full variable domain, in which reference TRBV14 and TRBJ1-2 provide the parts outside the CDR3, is EAGVTQFPSHSVIEKGQTVTLRCDPISGHDNLYWYRRVMGKEIKFLLHFVKESKQDESGMPNNRFLAERTGGTYSTLKVQPAELEDSGVYFCASSQDSGVNYGYTFGSGTRLTVV.